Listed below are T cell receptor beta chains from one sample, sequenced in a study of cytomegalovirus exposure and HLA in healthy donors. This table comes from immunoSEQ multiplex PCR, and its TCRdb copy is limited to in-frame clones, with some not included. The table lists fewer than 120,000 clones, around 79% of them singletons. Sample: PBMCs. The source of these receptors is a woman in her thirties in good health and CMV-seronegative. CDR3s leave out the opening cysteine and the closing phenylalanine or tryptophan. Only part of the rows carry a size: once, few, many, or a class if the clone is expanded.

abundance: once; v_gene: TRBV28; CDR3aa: AITGRGGAGGELF
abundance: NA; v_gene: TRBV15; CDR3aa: ATSRDTNQPQH
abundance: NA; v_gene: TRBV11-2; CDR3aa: ASSSRDTFNPYGYT
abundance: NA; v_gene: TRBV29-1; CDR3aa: SGKTEDRGQETQY
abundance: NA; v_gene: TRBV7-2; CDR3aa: ASSGKVGGRAGTGELF
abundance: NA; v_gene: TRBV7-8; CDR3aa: ASSLAKTGNTEAF
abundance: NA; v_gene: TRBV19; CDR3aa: ASSIAVYNEQF
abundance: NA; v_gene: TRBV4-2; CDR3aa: ASSHPPSAGQAYEQY
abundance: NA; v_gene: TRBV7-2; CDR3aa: ASSFNEDNEQF
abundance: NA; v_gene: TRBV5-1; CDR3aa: ASSPDITNTGELF
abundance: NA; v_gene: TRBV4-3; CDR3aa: ASSQGWGGTNTGELF
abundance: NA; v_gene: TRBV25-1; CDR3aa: ATTGLAGYNEQF
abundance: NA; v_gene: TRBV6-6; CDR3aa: ASSYSRDRGNYEQF
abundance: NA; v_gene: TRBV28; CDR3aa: ASNRKSNQPQH
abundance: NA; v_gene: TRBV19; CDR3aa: ASSNDRGYGYT
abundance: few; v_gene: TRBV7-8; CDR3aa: ASSYGTGAYEQY
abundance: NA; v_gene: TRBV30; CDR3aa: AWSTGQGYEQY
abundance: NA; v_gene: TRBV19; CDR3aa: ASSSGTAANQPQH
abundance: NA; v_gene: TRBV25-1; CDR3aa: ASSDDEALEQY
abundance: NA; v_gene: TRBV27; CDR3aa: ASSSLAGSYEQY
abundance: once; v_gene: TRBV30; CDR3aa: AWSVLGSYNEQF
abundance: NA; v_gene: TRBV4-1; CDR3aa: ASSQERSRGPHGELF
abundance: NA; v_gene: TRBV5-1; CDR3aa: ASSPREGEAF
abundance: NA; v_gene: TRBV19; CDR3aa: ASSATGTATEAF
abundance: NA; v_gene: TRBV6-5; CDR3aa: ASSYSFDRGNEQF
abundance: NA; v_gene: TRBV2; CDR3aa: ASRRLTRRDYNEQF
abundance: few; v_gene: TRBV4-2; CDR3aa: ASSQGEQETNYGYT
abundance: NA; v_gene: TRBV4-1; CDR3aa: ASSQDSGWGNEKLF
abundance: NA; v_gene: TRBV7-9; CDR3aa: ASSLTSADEQF
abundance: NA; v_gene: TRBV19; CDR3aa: ATSTQGFDEKLF
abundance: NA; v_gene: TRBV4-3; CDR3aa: ASSQEMRGGSYEQY
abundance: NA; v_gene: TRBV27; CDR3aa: ASSPLAGAYEQY
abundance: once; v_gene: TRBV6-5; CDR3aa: ASSSQGTQRNSPLH
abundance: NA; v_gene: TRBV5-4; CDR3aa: ASSLVAGGPYEQY
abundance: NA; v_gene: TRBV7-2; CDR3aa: ASSPGGQGWILSNQPQH
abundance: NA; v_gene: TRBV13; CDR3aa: ASSSRTEGDTEAF
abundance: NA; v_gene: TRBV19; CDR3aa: ASSKKEAAIYEQY
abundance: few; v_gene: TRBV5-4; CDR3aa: ASSLVTTEQY
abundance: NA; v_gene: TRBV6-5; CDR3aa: ASRLLAGVEEQY
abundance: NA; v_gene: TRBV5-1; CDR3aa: ASRESGANVLT
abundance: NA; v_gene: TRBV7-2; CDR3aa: ASSARGGNQPQH
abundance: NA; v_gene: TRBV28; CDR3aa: ASSLAGLAVLKTQY
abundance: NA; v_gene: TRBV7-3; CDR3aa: ASSLEGLNTEAF
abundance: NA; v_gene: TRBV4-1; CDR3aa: ASSPRQGLNTEAF
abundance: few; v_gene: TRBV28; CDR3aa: ASSSQGGGWTEAF
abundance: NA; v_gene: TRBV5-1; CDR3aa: ASALSSYNEQF
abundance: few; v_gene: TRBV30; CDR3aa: AWSHGGYYGYT
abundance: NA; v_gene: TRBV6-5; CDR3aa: ASRFTSGGEQF
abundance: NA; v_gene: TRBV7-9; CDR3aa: ASSSGLAFKETQY
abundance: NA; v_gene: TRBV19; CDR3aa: ASSHNGGPSTDTQY
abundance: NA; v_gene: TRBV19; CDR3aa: ASSPSVGQGYT
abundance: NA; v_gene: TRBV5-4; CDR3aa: ASSWRTGGTGELF